This TCR beta chain was found in a study of identical twins. Of note for this clonotype: What it binds is unknown.

V dropped 7 bases and J dropped 1; count of bases not matched to a gene: 9. The CDR3 has 17 amino acids. Germline V lookup: CDR1 WSHSY, CDR2 SAAADI. Broader study findings: The abundant beta clonotypes from cord blood had fewer insertions, and memory repertoires had none of this.

TCRdb re-called the 5' RACE reads with MiXCR, one entry per CDR3 protein. The sample lists about 890,000 distinct CDR3 sequences, around an eighth seen once, with 1.5% to 2% in the top ten. The data were also submitted as part of a second study, on yellow fever vaccine responses in identical twins. That paper notes: On the reported evidence, twins' vaccine T cell responses seemed partly convergent and partly personalized.

The origin of this receptor is a woman under 30 in good health. Material for sequencing was PBMCs. The chain carries TRBV10-2 and TRBJ2-2; 10 bases map to TRBD2. CDR3 sequence reads: CASTISGGAKNTGELFF. The CDR3 DNA is TGCGCCAGCACCATAAGCGGGGGGGCTAAGAACACCGGGGAGCTGTTTTTT.